The source of this T cell receptor beta chain is a study of early T cells in non-severe SARS-CoV-2 infection. On the study more broadly: It was bulk RNA from unsorted whole blood that was sequenced, and the chains were unpaired. Study results and caveats: Clonotype matching in VDJdb favored anti-spike CD8 responses and did not capture private and CD4 specificities.

Comment on this clonotype: Its antigen is unknown.

Trimming removed 2 bases at V and 2 bases at J, with 6 bases between. The CDR3 runs 13 residues. From germline, CDR1 is LNHDA and CDR2 SQIVND (reference sequence). Unique molecular identifiers were affixed to single, distinct cDNA molecules. TCRdb reprocessed the 5' RACE reads via MiXCR and lists one record per CDR3 protein. This table holds approximately 70,000 distinct CDR3 sequences, roughly 9.1% found once. The chain employs TRBV19 and TRBJ1-1; no definite D call. The sample in question was whole blood, obtained at baseline. This clonotype was obtained from an adult who was a healthcare worker with PCR-confirmed SARS-CoV-2 infection or an uninfected control (not recorded which). CDR3 sequence: CASSINSNTEAFF. For the CDR3, the DNA is TGTGCCAGTAGTATAAACTCCAACACTGAAGCTTTCTTT.